This TCR beta chain was recovered during a study of OX40 agonist ivuxolimab in advanced cancers. Study overall: Patients assigned to dose escalation were diagnosed with hepatocellular carcinoma, melanoma, renal cell or head and neck cancer. Broader study findings: CD8+ T cells were the subset that, on average, had more expanded clones than CD4+. Among the least clonally expanded were partial responders at 0.1-3.0 mg/kg.

Note on this clone: Its specificity is unknown.

Sampled blood was obtained at baseline, cycle 4 day 1, and cycle 7 day 1. Generated by immunoSEQ multiplex PCR, the TCRdb table keeps only in-frame clones and is missing some. The sample has approximately 60,000 clones, 85% to 90% seen once; the top ten hold 6.9%. V was pared by 4 bases and J by 6 bases, with 5 bases of the junction left unmatched. The length of the CDR3 is 14 residues. The V gene's germline CDR1 is ENHRY and CDR2 SYGVKD. The receptor's source is an adult with an advanced solid tumor such as melanoma, head and neck, liver or kidney cancer. Sequencing used CD4+ or CD8+ T cells sorted from blood, obtained in a trial of the OX40 agonist ivuxolimab. The V gene is TRBV10-3, the J gene TRBJ2-3; 9 bases map to TRBD2. The CDR3 loop reads CAISGLAGGDTQYF. The CDR3 DNA follows: TGTGCCATCAGTGGATTGGCGGGAGGGGATACGCAGTATTTT.